Listed here are 16 T cell receptor beta chains from one sample, sequenced in a study of T-cell memory formation after mild COVID-19. TCRdb reanalysed the 5' RACE reads using MiXCR and keeps one entry per CDR3 protein. The data show hundreds of thousands of distinct CDR3 sequences, around 13% seen once. Sequenced input: PBMCs or a T cell subset sorted from them (not recorded which). The receptors here all came from a man aged 18 to 35 who had mild COVID-19 (a few samples of this study predate the infection). Cell type and time point are not known.

This clonotype appeared once. This rearrangement joins TRBV10-3 to TRBJ1-1; D is ambiguous. The CDR3 runs to 14 residues. V dropped 10 bases and J dropped 0 bases, with 15 bases sitting between them. The germline CDR1 and CDR2 sequences are ENHRY and SYGVKD. In DNA form, the CDR3 reads TGTGCCACCAAAGAAGAGGGCCTGAACACTGAAGCTTTCTTT. Translated, it gives CATKEEGLNTEAFF.

The chain combines TRBV6-2 or TRBV6-3 with TRBJ2-7; weak D call: TRBD1 (5 bases). V lost 2 bases and J 3 bases, leaving 8 bases between the germline ends. CDR3 size: 13 residues. Germline CDR1 reads MNHEY; CDR2 reads SVGEGT. The CDR3 region is CASSYDSNYEQYF. CDR3 DNA sequence: TGTGCCAGCAGTTACGACAGTAACTACGAGCAGTACTTC.

This clonotype was seen more than once but under ten times. The rearrangement joins TRBV4-1 to TRBJ2-3, with D hard to call. CDR3 size: 16 residues. Germline loops: CDR1 MGHRA, CDR2 YSYEKL. V was cut by 4 bases and J by 3 bases, with 17 bases left in between. Here the CDR3 reads CASSRIGPSWTDTQYF. CDR3 nucleotides: TGCGCCAGCAGCCGGATAGGGCCTTCGTGGACAGATACGCAGTATTTT.

In this sample, this clonotype turned up many times. The gene calls are TRBV7-9 and TRBJ1-2; TRBD1 matches 10 bases. CDR3 size: 17 residues. CDR1 and CDR2 from the germline V gene are SEHNR and FQNEAQ (reference sequence). V shed 4 bases and J 4 bases; nucleotides not matched to a gene: 12. The DNA for the CDR3 is TGTGCCAGCAGCTCCATAGATCCGGACAGGGGGATCTATGGCTACACCTTC. This translates into CASSSIDPDRGIYGYTF.

The sample holds a few counts of this clonotype. The chain joins TRBV7-6 to TRBJ2-3; a weak D match, TRBD1 (6 bases). This CDR3 is built from 14 residues. In germline, CDR1 is SGHVS, CDR2 FNYEAQ. V lost 4 bases, J lost 1 base, and 9 bases lay in between. This CDR3 reads CASSWKGGTDTQYF. The CDR3 DNA follows: TGTGCCAGCAGCTGGAAGGGGGGCACAGATACGCAGTATTTT.

This clonotype was recorded a few times. J is TRBJ2-3 and V is TRBV6-2 or TRBV6-3, with no clear D. Per the germline V gene, CDR1 is MNHEY and CDR2 is SVGEGT. The length of the CDR3 is 11 residues. V lost 0 bases, J lost 10 bases, and 5 bases lay in between. The CDR3 spells CASSYSDAQYF. The CDR3 nucleotides are TGTGCCAGCAGTTACTCTGATGCGCAGTATTTT.

The genes are TRBV6-5 and TRBJ1-3; D gene uncertain. Looked up from germline, CDR1 is MNHEY and CDR2 is SVGAGI. The CDR3 runs to 13 residues. The V end lost 2 bases, the J end lost 2 bases, and 4 bases lay between the germline ends. The CDR3 nucleotides are TGTGCCAGCAGTTACGCCACTGGAAACACCATATATTTT. Translated, it gives CASSYATGNTIYF.

This clonotype was seen a handful of times. The rearrangement joins TRBV6-2 or TRBV6-3 to TRBJ2-2, with D uncertain. V shed 4 bases and J shed 7 bases, with 10 bases lying between them. The CDR3 consists of 13 residues. Germline lookup yields CDR1 MNHEY and CDR2 SVGEGT. The CDR3 protein is CASSLSEIGELFF. CDR3 nucleotide sequence: TGTGCCAGCAGTTTGTCGGAGATCGGGGAGCTGTTTTTT.

This clonotype was picked up many times. This chain uses TRBV28 with TRBJ1-4; TRBD1 matches at 7 bases. Germline assignment: CDR1 MDHEN and CDR2 SYDVKM. CDR3 size: 15 residues. Unmatched junction bases numbered 7, after V lost 6 bases and J lost 3 bases. CDR3 coding DNA: TGTGCCAGCAGGCCGACCGGGACAGCTAATGAAAAACTGTTTTTT. Amino acids: CASRPTGTANEKLFF.

In this sample, this clonotype turned up many times. The chain is built from TRBV7-9 and TRBJ2-3; unclear D gene. The CDR3 totals 14 residues. Germline V gene lookup returns CDR1 SEHNR and CDR2 FQNEAQ (reference sequence). The V gene lost 3 bases and the J gene lost 0 bases, with 7 bases spanning the gap. The chain's CDR3 is CASSFVLSTDTQYF. The CDR3 DNA reads TGTGCCAGCAGCTTTGTGTTAAGCACAGATACGCAGTATTTT.

This clonotype was detected only a few times. The chain uses TRBV7-9 and TRBJ2-3; TRBD2 aligns across 7 bases. V was clipped by 5 bases and J by 2 bases; unmatched bases: 13. Per the germline V gene, CDR1 is SEHNR and CDR2 is FQNEAQ (reference sequence). This CDR3 contains 17 residues. CDR3 DNA sequence: TGTGCCAGCAGCCGTGCGGCGGGACTACCCTTCACAGATACGCAGTATTTT. Amino acids: CASSRAAGLPFTDTQYF.

V is TRBV11-1 and J is TRBJ1-2; no reliable D call. Trimming stripped 2 bases from V and 4 bases from J, with 14 bases between. The CDR3 has 15 amino acids. CDR1 SGHAT and CDR2 FQDESV come from the germline V gene (reference sequence). The CDR3 reads CASSLWSGSSYGYTF. CDR3 coding DNA: TGTGCCAGCAGCTTATGGTCCGGCAGCAGCTATGGCTACACCTTC. Complete variable domain (other parts from reference TRBV11-1 and TRBJ1-2): EAEVAQSPRYKITEKSQAVAFWCDPISGHATLYWYRQILGQGPELLVQFQDESVVDDSQLPKDRFSAERLKGVDSTLKIQPAELGDSAMYLCASSLWSGSSYGYTFGSGTRLTVV.

This clonotype was seen a handful of times. J is TRBJ2-3 and V is TRBV7-2; 7 nucleotides align to TRBD2. Germline V gene lookup returns CDR1 SGHTA and CDR2 FQGNSA. The CDR3 extends over 16 amino acids. V was pared by 2 bases and J by 0 bases, with 5 bases of the junction left unmatched. DNA for the CDR3: TGTGCCAGCAGCTTAACGAGAGCGGGGAGCACAGATACGCAGTATTTT. It translates to CASSLTRAGSTDTQYF.

The chain uses TRBV7-3 and TRBJ2-5; D is perhaps TRBD1 (5 bases). The germline V gene has CDR1 SGHTA and CDR2 FQGTGA. The CDR3 consists of 15 residues. V shed 5 bases and J shed 4 bases, with 17 bases lying between them. The CDR3 protein is CASSPLGGARETQYF. The CDR3 coding sequence is TGTGCCAGCAGCCCCCTCGGTGGGGCCAGAGAGACCCAGTACTTC.

The chain recombines TRBV19 with TRBJ2-2; maybe TRBD1 (5 bases). Germline loops: CDR1 LNHDA, CDR2 SQIVND (reference sequence). The CDR3 has 16 amino acids. The V gene lost 5 bases and the J gene lost 4 bases, with 17 bases spanning the gap. The CDR3 spells CASSYLVGQGTGELFF. The DNA of the CDR3 is TGTGCCAGTAGTTATCTTGTCGGGCAGGGCACCGGGGAGCTGTTTTTT.

This clonotype has ten or more counts. The rearrangement links TRBV9 to TRBJ2-5; D could derive from TRBD1 or TRBD2 (5 bases each). The germline gives CDR1 SGDLS, CDR2 YYNGEE. This CDR3 is built from 15 residues. The V and J ends lost 3 bases and 5 bases respectively, with 17 bases between them. The CDR3 protein is CASSGYGTGGETQYF. CDR3 coding DNA: TGTGCCAGCAGCGGATACGGGACGGGCGGTGAGACCCAGTACTTC.